Presented here are 9 T cell receptor beta chains from one specimen sequenced in a study of blood T cell repertoires in COVID-19. Assay: immunoSEQ multiplex PCR; the TCRdb copy retains only in-frame clones and omits some. The repertoire holds hundreds of thousands of clones, approximately 81% seen once, with more than 3% in the top ten. The sample consisted of peripheral blood. Receptor source: a woman aged 18-29 years with acute or convalescent COVID-19.

The chain has TRBV5-1 and TRBJ2-7, with 11 bases that match TRBD1. The CDR3 runs 16 residues. Germline CDR1 SGHRS, CDR2 YFSETQ. The trim removed 4 bases at V and 5 bases at J, leaving 11 bases unmatched. CDR3 sequence reads: CASSGLAGTGGNEQYF. The CDR3 bases are TGCGCCAGCAGCGGACTAGCCGGGACAGGGGGGAACGAGCAGTACTTC. The variable domain in full, with the rest retrieved from reference TRBV5-1 and TRBJ2-7, is KAGVTQTPRYLIKTRGQQVTLSCSPISGHRSVSWYQQTPGQGLQFLFEYFSETQRNKGNFPGRFSGRQFSNSRSEMNVSTLELGDSALYLCASSGLAGTGGNEQYFGPGTRLTVT.

The chain is built from TRBV27 and TRBJ2-3; D is undetermined. Per the germline V gene, CDR1 is MNHEY and CDR2 is SMNVEV (reference sequence). With 8 bases removed from V and 0 bases from J, the gap between germline ends came to 12 bases. The CDR3 is 14 residues long. The CDR3 DNA follows: TGTGCCAGCGGTAGACAATCCAGCACAGATACGCAGTATTTT. It encodes CASGRQSSTDTQYF.

The rearrangement uses TRBV5-1 and TRBJ1-1; 7 nucleotides align to TRBD1. Germline trimming cut 2 bases from V and 2 bases from J; bases unmatched to any gene: 15. Germline CDR1 and CDR2: SGHRS and YFSETQ. This CDR3 is built from 18 residues. The CDR3 is CASSFRPPPGGGNTEAFF. Written as DNA, the CDR3 is TGCGCCAGCAGCTTTCGCCCCCCGCCAGGGGGAGGTAACACTGAAGCTTTCTTT.

This chain connects TRBV6-5 to TRBJ2-2, with D maybe TRBD1 (6 bases). The CDR3 contains 14 residues. Per the germline V gene, CDR1 is MNHEY and CDR2 is SVGAGI. Trimming left V 4 bases short and J 2 bases short, with 8 bases between. CDR3 nucleotide sequence: TGTGCCAGCAGTTTACAGGGTAACACCGGGGAGCTGTTTTTT. Protein: CASSLQGNTGELFF.

The chain carries TRBV15 and TRBJ2-5, with D perhaps TRBD1 (5 bases). Per the germline V gene, CDR1 is LNHNV and CDR2 is YYDKDF (reference sequence). V was shortened by 5 bases and J by 4 bases, with 11 bases between the two germline ends. The CDR3 is 13 amino acids. The CDR3 DNA reads as TGTGCCACCAGCCCCGACAGAGGAGAGACCCAGTACTTC. The encoded protein is CATSPDRGETQYF. Drawing the rest from reference TRBV15 and TRBJ2-5, the complete variable domain is DAMVIQNPRYQVTQFGKPVTLSCSQTLNHNVMYWYQQKSSQAPKLLFHYYDKDFNNEADTPDNFQSRRPNTSFCFLDIRSPGLGDTAMYLCATSPDRGETQYFGPGTRLLVL.

V is TRBV3-1 (or the pseudogene TRBV3-2) and J is TRBJ2-5; maybe TRBD2 (6 bases). The length of the CDR3 is 15 residues. Germline lookup yields CDR1 LGHDT and CDR2 YNNKEL (reference sequence). V shed 4 bases and J shed 2 bases, with 14 bases lying between them. CDR3 sequence reads: CASSPLGLAQETQYF. In DNA form, the CDR3 reads TGTGCCAGCAGCCCTCTGGGACTGGCGCAAGAGACCCAGTACTTC.

This clone was found once. The chain combines TRBV7-2 with TRBJ2-2; D call uncertain. This CDR3 spans 14 amino acids. Germline V gene data show CDR1 as SGHTA and CDR2 as FQGNSA. V lost 2 bases and J 2 bases, leaving 6 bases between the germline ends. This chain's CDR3 is CASSLILNTGELFF. DNA for the CDR3: TGTGCCAGCAGCTTAATTCTAAACACCGGGGAGCTGTTTTTT.

The rearrangement joins TRBV19 to TRBJ2-5; possible D gene TRBD2, 7 bases. This CDR3 has 14 residues. Germline lookup yields CDR1 LNHDA and CDR2 SQIVND (reference sequence). V lost 3 bases, J lost 5 bases, and 13 bases lay in between. The CDR3 reads CASSIAGALETQYF. CDR3 DNA: TGTGCCAGTAGTATTGCGGGGGCCCTGGAGACCCAGTACTTC. Variable domain in full (rest from reference TRBV19 and TRBJ2-5): DGGITQSPKYLFRKEGQNVTLSCEQNLNHDAMYWYRQDPGQGLRLIYYSQIVNDFQKGDIAEGYSVSREKKESFPLTVTSAQKNPTAFYLCASSIAGALETQYFGPGTRLLVL.

A few counts support this clone. The gene calls are TRBV14 and TRBJ2-7; D might be TRBD2 (5 bases). This CDR3 has 13 amino acids. V lost 2 bases and J lost 6, with 11 bases in between. Germline V lookup: CDR1 SGHDN, CDR2 FVKESK. The CDR3 nucleotides are TGTGCCAGCAGCCAATTCCTAGCTAGCGAGCAGTACTTC. It encodes CASSQFLASEQYF.